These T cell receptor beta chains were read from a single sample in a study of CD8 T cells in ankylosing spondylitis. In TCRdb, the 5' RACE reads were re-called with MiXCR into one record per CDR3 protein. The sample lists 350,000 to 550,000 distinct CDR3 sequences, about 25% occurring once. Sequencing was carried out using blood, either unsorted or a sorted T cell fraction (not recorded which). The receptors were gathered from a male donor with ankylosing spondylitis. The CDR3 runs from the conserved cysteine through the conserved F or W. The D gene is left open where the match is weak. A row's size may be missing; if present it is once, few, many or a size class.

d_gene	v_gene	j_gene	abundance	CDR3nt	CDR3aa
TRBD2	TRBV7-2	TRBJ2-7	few	TGTGCCAGCAGCTTGCATCTAGCGGGAGGACGCGAGCAGTACTTC	CASSLHLAGGREQYF
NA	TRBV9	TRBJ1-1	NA	TGTGCCAGCAAGAGGAGGGAAGGTCCCACTGAAGCTTTCTTT	CASKRREGPTEAFF
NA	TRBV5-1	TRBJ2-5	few	TGCGCCAGCAGCCCGGCCCCCCAAGAGACCCAGTACTTC	CASSPAPQETQYF
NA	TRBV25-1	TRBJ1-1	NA	TGTGCCAGCCTAAGGACAGCTCAAGGAGGCACTGAAGCTTTCTTT	CASLRTAQGGTEAFF
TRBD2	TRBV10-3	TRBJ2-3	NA	TGTGCCATCCATACTAGCGGGTGGAAGGATACGCAGTATTTT	CAIHTSGWKDTQYF
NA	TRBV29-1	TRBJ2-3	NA	TGCAGCGTGGACAGCAGCACAGATACGCAGTATTTT	CSVDSSTDTQYF
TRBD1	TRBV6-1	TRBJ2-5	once	TGTGCCAGCAGTGAAAGGACAGGGGGCGCAGGAGAGACCCAGTACTTC	CASSERTGGAGETQYF
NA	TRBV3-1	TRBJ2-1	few	TGTGCCAGCAGCCAAGCAGCGGCACACAATGAGCAGTTCTTC	CASSQAAAHNEQFF
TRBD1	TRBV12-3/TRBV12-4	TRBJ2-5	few	TGTGCCAGCAGTCCCGGGACAGGGGGCCAAGAGACCCAGTACTTC	CASSPGTGGQETQYF
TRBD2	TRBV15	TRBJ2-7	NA	TGTGCCACGCAGCGGGGTCGGTACGAGCAGTACTTC	CATQRGRYEQYF
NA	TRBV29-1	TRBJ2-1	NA	TGCAGCGTTGAACCCCAAAACAGGTACAATGAGCAGTTCTTC	CSVEPQNRYNEQFF
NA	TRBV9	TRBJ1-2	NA	TGTGCCAGCAGCTCCCTCGGGGGGTTTAGTGGCTACACCTTC	CASSSLGGFSGYTF
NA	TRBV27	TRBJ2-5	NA	TGTGCCAGCGTAGGTAGTGGGGAGACCCAGTACTTC	CASVGSGETQYF
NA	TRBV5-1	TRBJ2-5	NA	TGCGCCAGCAGCACCCCTGGGGAGACCCAGTACTTC	CASSTPGETQYF
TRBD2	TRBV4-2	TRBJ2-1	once	TGTGCCAGCAGCCAAGCCACTAGCGGGAGGGAGCAGTTCTTC	CASSQATSGREQFF
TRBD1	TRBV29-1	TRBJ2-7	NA	TGCAGCGTGGGGACAGGGCGGGCCTACGAGCAGTACTTC	CSVGTGRAYEQYF
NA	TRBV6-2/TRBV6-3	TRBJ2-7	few	NA	CASSYFGQGSDF
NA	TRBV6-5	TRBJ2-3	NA	TGTGCCAGCAGTTACTCGAGATCTGTGACAGATACGCAGTATTTT	CASSYSRSVTDTQYF
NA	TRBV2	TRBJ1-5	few	TGTGCCAGCAGTGAAGGACGGATCAATCAGCCCCAGCATTTT	CASSEGRINQPQHF
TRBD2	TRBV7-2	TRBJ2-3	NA	TGTGCCAGCAGCGCCCTGGGGGCTAGCGGGAGATTAGATACGCAGTATTTT	CASSALGASGRLDTQYF
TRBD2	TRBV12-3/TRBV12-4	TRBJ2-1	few	TGTGCCAGCAGTTTAGCGGGACTAGCGGAAAATGAGCAGTTCTTC	CASSLAGLAENEQFF
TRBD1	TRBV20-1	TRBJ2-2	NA	TGCAGTGCTAGGATCCGGGACAGGCGAGGCACCGGGGAGCTGTTTTTT	CSARIRDRRGTGELFF
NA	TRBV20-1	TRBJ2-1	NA	TGCAGTGCTAGCTTTTCGGAGCACACCTACAATGAGCAGTTCTTC	CSASFSEHTYNEQFF
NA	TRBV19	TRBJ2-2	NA	TGTGCCAGTAGTATAGGAGGGGGGGTTGACACCGGGGAGCTGTTTTTT	CASSIGGGVDTGELFF